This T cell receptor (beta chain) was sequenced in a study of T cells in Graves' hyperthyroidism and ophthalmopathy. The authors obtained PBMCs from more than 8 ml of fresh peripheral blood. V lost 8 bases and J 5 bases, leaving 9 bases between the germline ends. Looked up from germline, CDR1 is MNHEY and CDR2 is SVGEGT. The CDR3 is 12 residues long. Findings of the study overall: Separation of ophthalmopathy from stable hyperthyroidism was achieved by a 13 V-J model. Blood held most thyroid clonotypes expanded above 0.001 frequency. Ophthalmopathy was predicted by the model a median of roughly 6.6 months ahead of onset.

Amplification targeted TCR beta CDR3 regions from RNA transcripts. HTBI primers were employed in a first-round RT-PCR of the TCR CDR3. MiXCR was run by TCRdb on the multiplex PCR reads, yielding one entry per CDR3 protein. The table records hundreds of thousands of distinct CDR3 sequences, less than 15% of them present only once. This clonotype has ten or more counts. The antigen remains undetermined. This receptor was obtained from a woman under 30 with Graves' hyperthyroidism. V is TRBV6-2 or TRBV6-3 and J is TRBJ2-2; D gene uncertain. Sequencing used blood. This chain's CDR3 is CASYRETGELFF. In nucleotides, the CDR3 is TGTGCCAGCTATCGAGAAACCGGGGAGCTGTTTTTT.